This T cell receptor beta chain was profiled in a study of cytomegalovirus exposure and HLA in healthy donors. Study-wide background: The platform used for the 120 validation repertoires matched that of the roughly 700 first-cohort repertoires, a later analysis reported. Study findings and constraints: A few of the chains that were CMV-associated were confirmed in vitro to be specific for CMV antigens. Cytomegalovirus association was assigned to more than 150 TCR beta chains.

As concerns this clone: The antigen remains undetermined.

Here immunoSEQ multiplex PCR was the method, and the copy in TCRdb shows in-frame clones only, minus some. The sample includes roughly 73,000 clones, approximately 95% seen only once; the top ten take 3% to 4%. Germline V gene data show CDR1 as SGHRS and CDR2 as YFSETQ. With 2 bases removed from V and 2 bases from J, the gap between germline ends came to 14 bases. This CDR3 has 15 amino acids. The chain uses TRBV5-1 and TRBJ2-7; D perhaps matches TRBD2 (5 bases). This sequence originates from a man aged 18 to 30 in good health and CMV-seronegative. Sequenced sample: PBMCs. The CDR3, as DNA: TGCGCCAGCAGCTTTGCGGACGGAGGTCCCTACGAGCAGTACTTC. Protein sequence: CASSFADGGPYEQYF.